This T cell receptor beta chain appears in the sequencing data of a study of cytomegalovirus exposure and HLA in healthy donors. Study findings and constraints: CMV serostatus alone was available as immune exposure information.

Germline values: CDR1 SGHAT, CDR2 FQNNGV. The CDR3 extends over 14 amino acids. Unmatched junction bases numbered 5, after V lost 5 bases and J lost 5 bases. To note about this clone: Its antigen is unknown.

It was with 60 Vbeta and 13 Jbeta primers that the PCR ran. Using immunoSEQ multiplex PCR, the repertoire was profiled, and TCRdb retains in-frame clones only, with some absent. The profile shows about 200,000 clones, approximately 83% of them singletons. The sequence was obtained from a boy between 2 and 10 years old in good health and CMV-seronegative. The rearrangement joins TRBV11-2 to TRBJ2-5, with 10 bases lining up with TRBD2. Specimen: PBMCs. CDR3 sequence: CASSLLTSGETQYF. CDR3 in DNA: TGTGCCAGCAGCCTACTGACTAGCGGGGAGACCCAGTACTTC.